This passage covers 18 T cell receptor beta chains from one sample sequenced in a study of shared clonotypes between healthy human individuals. Some clones are missing from TCRdb's copy, which holds only in-frame ones; the method was immunoSEQ multiplex PCR. The sample shows 330,000 or so clones, roughly 80% of them seen only once. Specimen: memory CD4+ T cells sorted from blood. The subset was: CD45RA-negative fraction. These receptors were taken from a man in his thirties or forties in good health.

This clone was detected only once. This rearrangement joins TRBV9 to TRBJ2-5, with D possibly TRBD2 on 5 matching bases. V lost 0 bases and J 0 bases, leaving 9 bases between the germline ends. Germline CDR1 and CDR2: SGDLS and YYNGEE. CDR3 length: 15 residues. The CDR3 spells CASSVAVGNQETQYF. The CDR3 DNA follows: TGTGCCAGCAGCGTAGCGGTCGGGAACCAAGAGACCCAGTACTTC.

The CDR3 is CASSLGGADYGYTF. The DNA of the CDR3 is TGCGCCAGCAGCTTGGGAGGGGCGGACTATGGCTACACCTTC. This chain connects TRBV5-1 to TRBJ1-2; maybe TRBD1 (5 bases). The CDR3 has 14 amino acids. CDR1 SGHRS and CDR2 YFSETQ come from the germline V gene. V gave up 0 bases and J gave up 3 bases, with 9 bases separating them.

The chain carries TRBV18 and TRBJ1-6; TRBD1 matches 7 bases. CDR3 length: 15 amino acids. With 2 bases clipped from V and 8 bases from J, the junction kept 6 bases outside the gene matches. Germline V gene lookup returns CDR1 KGHSH and CDR2 LQKENI. The DNA for the CDR3 is TGTGCCAGCTCACCAGAACAGGGGACGTATTCACCCCTCCACTTT. This gives the protein CASSPEQGTYSPLHF.

This clone occurred a few times. Within the sample, other DNA sequences also encode this same CDR3. The V gene is TRBV2, the J gene TRBJ2-1; 10 bases agree with TRBD2. The V gene end was trimmed by 4 bases and the J gene end by 6 bases; junction bases not matched to a gene: 12. Per the germline V gene, CDR1 is SNHLY and CDR2 is FYNNEI. This CDR3 is built from 17 residues. For the CDR3, the DNA is TGTGCCAGCAGTGGGGCTAGCGGGAGTATCGTCGGCAATGAGCAGTTCTTC. Its protein is CASSGASGSIVGNEQFF.

The chain combines TRBV18 with TRBJ2-7, with D tentatively TRBD2 (6 bases). The V and J ends lost 0 bases and 6 bases respectively, with 15 bases between them. This CDR3 is 15 amino acids long. Per the germline V gene, CDR1 is KGHSH and CDR2 is LQKENI. CDR3 loop: CASSPPGGNPTEQYF. In DNA form, the CDR3 reads TGTGCCAGCTCACCACCTGGGGGGAACCCCACCGAGCAGTACTTC. The full variable domain, rest sourced from reference TRBV18 and TRBJ2-7, is NAGVMQNPRHLVRRRGQEARLRCSPMKGHSHVYWYRQLPEEGLKFMVYLQKENIIDESGMPKERFSAEFPKEGPSILRIQQVVRGDSAAYFCASSPPGGNPTEQYFGPGTRLTVT.

This chain joins TRBV18 and TRBJ2-2; D is possibly TRBD1 (6 bases). Germline assignment: CDR1 KGHSH and CDR2 LQKENI. The CDR3 is made up of 16 amino acids. The V gene lost 4 bases and the J gene lost 2 bases, with 14 bases spanning the gap. The CDR3 region is CASSLKGTFNTGELFF. In nucleotides, the CDR3 is TGTGCCAGCTCACTTAAAGGGACATTCAACACCGGGGAGCTGTTTTTT.

This clone was counted only a few times. The chain recombines TRBV6-5 with TRBJ2-1; D may match TRBD1 or TRBD2 (7 bases each). Between the trimmed V and J ends, which lost 5 bases and 4 bases, there was a span of 12 bases. The germline gives CDR1 MNHEY, CDR2 SVGAGI. This CDR3 contains 14 residues. CDR3 region: CASSTRGGYNEQFF. The CDR3 DNA reads TGTGCCAGCAGTACCAGGGGGGGGTACAATGAGCAGTTCTTC.

The CDR3 DNA reads TGCAGCGTCGCAGCGGGGGGACTCTACGAGCAGTACTTC. Protein: CSVAAGGLYEQYF. The rearrangement joins TRBV29-1 to TRBJ2-7; 9 bases are a match to TRBD2. The CDR3 is 13 amino acids. V gave up 6 bases and J gave up 3 bases; unmatched junction bases: 6. Germline lookup yields CDR1 SQVTM and CDR2 ANQGSEA.

The chain employs TRBV19 and TRBJ1-4; D is possibly TRBD1 (5 bases). Per germline, CDR1 LNHDA and CDR2 SQIVND (reference sequence). V was pared by 9 bases and J by 1 base, with 9 bases between. The CDR3 totals 13 residues. The CDR3 spells CASGGETNEKLFF. In nucleotides, the CDR3 is TGTGCCAGCGGGGGTGAAACTAATGAAAAACTGTTTTTT.

The rearrangement joins TRBV5-1 to TRBJ2-2; D not certain. The V end was cut by 3 bases, the J end by 6 bases, with 12 bases between. The CDR3 length is 14 residues. Looked up from germline, CDR1 is SGHRS and CDR2 is YFSETQ. The CDR3 protein is CASSSLQSAGELFF. For the CDR3, the DNA is TGCGCCAGCAGCTCCCTCCAGTCTGCCGGGGAGCTGTTTTTT.

V is TRBV19 and J is TRBJ1-5; no reliable D call. V was trimmed by 5 bases and J by 4 bases, leaving 9 bases between them. This CDR3 is built from 13 residues. Germline CDR1 reads LNHDA; CDR2 reads SQIVND (reference sequence). CDR3 DNA sequence: TGTGCCAGTAGTCGCGTACGGAATCAGCCCCAGCATTTT. Translated, it gives CASSRVRNQPQHF.

The chain uses TRBV28 and TRBJ2-1; D gene unclear. Germline-derived CDR1 and CDR2 are MDHEN and SYDVKM. V gave up 2 bases and J gave up 13 bases, with 12 bases separating them. This CDR3 contains 12 residues. The CDR3 loop reads CASSLQPSTQFF. The DNA for the CDR3 is TGTGCCAGCAGTTTACAGCCTTCCACTCAGTTCTTC.

The chain uses TRBV7-9 and TRBJ2-3, with 7 positions matching TRBD2. Germline CDR1 reads SEHNR; CDR2 reads FQNEAQ (reference sequence). V was clipped by 1 base and J by 0 bases; unmatched bases: 4. The CDR3 runs 16 residues. Here the CDR3 reads CASSLGLAASTDTQYF. Here the CDR3 DNA reads TGTGCCAGCAGCTTAGGCCTAGCGGCTAGCACAGATACGCAGTATTTT.

V gene TRBV5-1 combines with J gene TRBJ2-5, with D unresolved. Trimming cost V 4 bases and J 1 base, with 8 bases left between them. CDR1 is SGHRS, CDR2 YFSETQ, per germline. The CDR3 extends over 13 amino acids. Here the CDR3 DNA reads TGCGCCAGCAGCCCTAACAGCCAAGAGACCCAGTACTTC. Translated: CASSPNSQETQYF. Combining the CDR3 with reference TRBV5-1 and TRBJ2-5 gives the whole variable domain KAGVTQTPRYLIKTRGQQVTLSCSPISGHRSVSWYQQTPGQGLQFLFEYFSETQRNKGNFPGRFSGRQFSNSRSEMNVSTLELGDSALYLCASSPNSQETQYFGPGTRLLVL.

The chain couples TRBV9 to TRBJ1-3; 7 nucleotides line up with TRBD1. The CDR3 loop spans 16 amino acids. CDR1 and CDR2 from the germline V gene are SGDLS and YYNGEE. V lost 1 base and J lost 0; bases outside the gene matches: 4. The CDR3 region is CASSVTDRRSGNTIYF. CDR3 DNA sequence: TGTGCCAGCAGCGTAACGGACAGGCGCTCTGGAAACACCATATATTTT. The full variable domain, completed using reference TRBV9 and TRBJ1-3, is DSGVTQTPKHLITATGQRVTLRCSPRSGDLSVYWYQQSLDQGLQFLIQYYNGEERAKGNILERFSAQQFPDLHSELNLSSLELGDSALYFCASSVTDRRSGNTIYFGEGSWLTVV.

The chain uses TRBV10-2 and TRBJ1-2, with unresolved D. This CDR3 region has 11 residues. Trimming pared 2 bases from V and 7 bases from J, leaving 5 bases between. Germline assignment: CDR1 WSHSY and CDR2 SAAADI. This CDR3 reads CASSEGLGYTF. The CDR3 nucleotides are TGCGCCAGCAGTGAGGGCCTTGGCTACACCTTC.

In its sample, this clone ranks as medium-sized. The chain combines TRBV2 with TRBJ1-4, with a tentative D call TRBD1 (5 bases). V dropped 6 bases and J dropped 5 bases, with 10 bases sitting between them. CDR1 SNHLY and CDR2 FYNNEI come from the germline V gene. The CDR3 has 13 residues. DNA of the CDR3: TGTGCCAGCAGGGGGACGGGAAATGAAAAACTGTTTTTT. This translates into CASRGTGNEKLFF.

The chain joins TRBV6-5 to TRBJ2-2; D not certain. This CDR3 is built from 14 residues. Germline assignment: CDR1 MNHEY and CDR2 SVGAGI. V was pared by 6 bases and J by 5 bases, with 13 bases between. CDR3 bases: TGTGCCAGCAGGGCTGTCCAGGCGACCGGGGAGCTGTTTTTT. It is translated as CASRAVQATGELFF.